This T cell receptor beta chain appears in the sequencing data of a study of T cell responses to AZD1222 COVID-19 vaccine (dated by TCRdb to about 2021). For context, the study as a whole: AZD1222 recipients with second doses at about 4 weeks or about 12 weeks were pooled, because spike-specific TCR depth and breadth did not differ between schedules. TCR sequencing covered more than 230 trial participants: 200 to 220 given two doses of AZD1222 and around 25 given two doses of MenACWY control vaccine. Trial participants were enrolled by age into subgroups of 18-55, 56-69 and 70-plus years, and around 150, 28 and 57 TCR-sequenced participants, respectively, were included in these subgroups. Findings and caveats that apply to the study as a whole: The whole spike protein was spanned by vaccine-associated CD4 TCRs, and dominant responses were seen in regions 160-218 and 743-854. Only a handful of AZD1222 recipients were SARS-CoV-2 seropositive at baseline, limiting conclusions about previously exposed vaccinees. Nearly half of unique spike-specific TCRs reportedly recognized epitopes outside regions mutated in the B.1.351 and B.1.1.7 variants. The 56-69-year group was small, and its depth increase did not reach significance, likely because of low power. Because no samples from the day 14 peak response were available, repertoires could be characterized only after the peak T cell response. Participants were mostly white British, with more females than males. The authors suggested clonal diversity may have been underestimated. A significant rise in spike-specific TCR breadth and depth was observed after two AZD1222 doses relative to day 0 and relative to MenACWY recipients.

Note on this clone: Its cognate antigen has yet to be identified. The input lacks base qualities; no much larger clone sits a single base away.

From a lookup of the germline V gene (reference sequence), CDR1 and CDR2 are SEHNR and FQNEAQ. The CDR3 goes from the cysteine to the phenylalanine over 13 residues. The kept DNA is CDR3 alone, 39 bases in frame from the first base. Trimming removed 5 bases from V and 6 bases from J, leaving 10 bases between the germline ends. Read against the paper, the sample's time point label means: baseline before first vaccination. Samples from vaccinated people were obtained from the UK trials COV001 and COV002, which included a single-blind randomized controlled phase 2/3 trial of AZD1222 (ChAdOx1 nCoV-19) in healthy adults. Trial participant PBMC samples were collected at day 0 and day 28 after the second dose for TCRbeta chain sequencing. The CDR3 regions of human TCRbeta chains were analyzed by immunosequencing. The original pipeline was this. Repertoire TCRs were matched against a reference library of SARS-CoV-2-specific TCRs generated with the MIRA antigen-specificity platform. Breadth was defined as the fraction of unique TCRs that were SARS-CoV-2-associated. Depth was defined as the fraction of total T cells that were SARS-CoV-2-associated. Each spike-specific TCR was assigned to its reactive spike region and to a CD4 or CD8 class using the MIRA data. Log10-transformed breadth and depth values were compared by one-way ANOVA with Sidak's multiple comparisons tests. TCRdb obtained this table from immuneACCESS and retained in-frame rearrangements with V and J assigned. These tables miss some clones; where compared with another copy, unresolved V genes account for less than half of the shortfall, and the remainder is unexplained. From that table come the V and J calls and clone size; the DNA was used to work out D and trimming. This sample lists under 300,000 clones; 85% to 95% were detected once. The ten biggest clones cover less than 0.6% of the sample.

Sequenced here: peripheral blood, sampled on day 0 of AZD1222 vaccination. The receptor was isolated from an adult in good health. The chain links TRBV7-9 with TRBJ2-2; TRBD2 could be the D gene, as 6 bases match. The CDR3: CASSPGGAGELFF. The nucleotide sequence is TGTGCCAGCAGCCCGGGCGGGGCCGGGGAGCTGTTTTTT.